The rows below give T cell receptor beta chains drawn from one sample of a study of cytomegalovirus exposure and HLA in healthy donors. Sequencing was performed with immunoSEQ multiplex PCR; in TCRdb, only in-frame clones are kept and a portion is missing. The repertoire holds about 200,000 clones, with 70% to 80% as singletons. Sequenced: PBMCs. The receptors shown here come from a male donor in good health and CMV-seropositive. The CDR3 runs from the conserved cysteine through the conserved F or W. Fields, in order: J gene, D gene, V gene, clone size, CDR3 protein, CDR3 DNA. The D gene is left open where the match is weak. For some rows the clone size is stated as once, few or many, or as a class when expanded; others skip it.

TRBJ2-2 | TRBD2 | TRBV7-2 | - | CASIKRPGGGGELFF | TGTGCCAGCATCAAAAGACCTGGGGGGGGCGGGGAGCTGTTTTTT
TRBJ2-2 | - | TRBV7-8 | - | CASSLGGVTGELFF | TGTGCCAGCAGCTTAGGGGGGGTAACCGGGGAGCTGTTTTTT
TRBJ2-7 | TRBD1 | TRBV4-2 | - | CASSQAVTGGYREQYF | TGTGCCAGCAGCCAAGCTGTGACAGGGGGCTACCGGGAGCAGTACTTC
TRBJ2-1 | - | TRBV11-2 | - | CASSPGVGFDEQFF | TGTGCCAGCAGCCCAGGGGTAGGGTTCGATGAGCAGTTCTTC
TRBJ1-2 | - | TRBV18 | once | CASSPFSEGLSNYGYTF | TGTGCCAGCTCACCTTTCTCGGAGGGGCTTAGCAACTATGGCTACACCTTC
TRBJ2-1 | TRBD1 | TRBV27 | - | CASSRDRGGIYNEQFF | TGTGCCAGCAGTCGCGACAGGGGCGGAATCTACAATGAGCAGTTCTTC
TRBJ2-1 | - | TRBV7-2 | - | CASSLLRYEQFF | TGTGCCAGCAGCTTATTGAGATATGAGCAGTTCTTC
TRBJ2-3 | TRBD2 | TRBV18 | - | CASSQKVAGGPSDTQYF | TGTGCCAGCTCCCAGAAAGTAGCGGGAGGGCCTTCCGATACGCAGTATTTT
TRBJ1-5 | - | TRBV27 | - | CASSTTWRRAESQPQHF | TGTGCCAGCAGTACTACCTGGAGGCGAGCGGAGAGTCAGCCCCAGCATTTT
TRBJ2-7 | TRBD1 | TRBV13 | - | CASSTTGTGDEQYF | TGTGCCAGCAGCACAACCGGGACAGGGGACGAGCAGTACTTC
TRBJ2-1 | - | TRBV7-9 | - | CASSWRGREQFF | TGTGCCAGCAGCTGGCGGGGACGGGAGCAGTTCTTC
TRBJ1-3 | - | TRBV29-1 | - | CSVTPRENTIYF | TGCAGCGTTACCCCGAGGGAGAACACCATATATTTT
TRBJ2-1 | - | TRBV5-4 | - | CASSLPGNEQFF | TGTGCCAGCAGCTTACCCGGCAATGAGCAGTTCTTC
TRBJ2-3 | TRBD2 | TRBV27 | - | CASKETSGRADTQYF | TGTGCCAGCAAAGAGACTAGCGGGAGAGCAGATACGCAGTATTTT
TRBJ2-5 | - | TRBV27 | - | CASSFRAGRETQYF | TGTGCCAGCAGTTTCAGGGCAGGGCGGGAGACCCAGTACTTC
TRBJ2-7 | - | TRBV18 | - | CASSLNVDSTTQQYF | TGTGCCAGCTCATTGAATGTGGACAGCACTACTCAGCAGTACTTC
TRBJ1-1 | TRBD1 | TRBV7-9 | - | CASSQPGQLNTEAFF | TGTGCCAGCAGCCAACCGGGACAGCTGAACACTGAAGCTTTCTTT
TRBJ2-7 | TRBD1 | TRBV10-3 | - | CAISEPDRGSSYEQYF | TGTGCCATCAGTGAGCCTGACAGGGGGAGCTCCTACGAGCAGTACTTC
TRBJ1-3 | - | TRBV7-9 | - | CSSSLAGALVRNTIYF | TGTTCCAGCAGCTTAGCGGGGGCACTGGTCCGGAACACCATATATTTT
TRBJ1-1 | - | TRBV11-2 | - | CASSPDTVGTEAFF | TGTGCCAGCAGCCCGGACACTGTTGGGACTGAAGCTTTCTTT
TRBJ1-2 | TRBD1 | TRBV6-5 | - | CASSRITGASGGYTF | TGTGCCAGCAGTCGCATAACAGGGGCCTCGGGCGGCTACACCTTC
TRBJ1-1 | - | TRBV18 | - | CASSPLRDTNTEAFF | TGTGCCAGCTCACCGCTCCGGGACACCAACACTGAAGCTTTCTTT
TRBJ2-3 | TRBD2 | TRBV14 | - | CASSQPTSGVTDTQYF | TGTGCCAGCAGCCAACCTACTAGCGGGGTCACAGATACGCAGTATTTT
TRBJ2-4 | - | TRBV28 | once | CASSLYFRLGRETKNIQYF | TGTGCCAGCAGTTTATACTTCAGGTTGGGCAGGGAAACCAAAAACATTCAGTACTTC
TRBJ2-3 | - | TRBV7-3 | - | CASSLEFMVGGTDTQYF | TGTGCCAGCAGCTTAGAATTTATGGTGGGCGGCACAGATACGCAGTATTTT
TRBJ2-7 | - | TRBV7-9 | - | CASSILDSYEQYF | TGTGCCAGCAGCATATTAGATTCCTACGAGCAGTACTTC
TRBJ1-2 | TRBD1 | TRBV6-6 | - | CATIGPSDRGRNGYTF | TGTGCCACCATAGGCCCTTCCGACAGGGGGCGAAATGGCTACACCTTC
TRBJ2-3 | TRBD2 | TRBV7-2 | - | CASSWLAGGGDTQYF | TGTGCCAGCAGCTGGCTCGCGGGGGGTGGAGATACGCAGTATTTT
TRBJ1-2 | - | TRBV6-5 | - | CASSVQVLGAYGYTF | TGTGCCAGCAGTGTACAGGTTTTAGGGGCATATGGCTACACCTTC
TRBJ1-1 | - | TRBV21-1 | - | CASNNHQSGTANTEAFF | TGTGCCAGCAACAACCACCAATCCGGGACAGCGAACACTGAAGCTTTCTTT
TRBJ2-7 | TRBD1 | TRBV7-2 | - | CASSPVGQASYEQYF | TGTGCCAGCAGCCCAGTGGGACAGGCTTCCTACGAGCAGTACTTC
TRBJ1-5 | - | TRBV2 | few | CASSESWWGGKGQPQHF | TGTGCCAGCAGTGAGTCTTGGTGGGGGGGGAAAGGTCAGCCCCAGCATTTT
TRBJ2-2 | TRBD1 | TRBV25-1 | few | CASGTGRNTGELFF | TGTGCCAGTGGGACAGGTCGTAACACCGGGGAGCTGTTTTTT
TRBJ2-7 | TRBD2 | TRBV18 | - | CASSPSSREDEQYF | TGTGCCAGCTCACCATCGTCACGGGAGGACGAGCAGTACTTC
TRBJ1-1 | - | TRBV6-5 | - | CASSYSEMAEAFF | TGTGCCAGCAGTTACTCTGAGATGGCTGAAGCTTTCTTT
TRBJ1-5 | - | TRBV21-1 | - | CASSAQGGNQPQHF | TGTGCCAGCAGCGCACAGGGAGGCAATCAGCCCCAGCATTTT
TRBJ1-1 | - | TRBV27 | once | CASSTGVATEAFF | TGTGCCAGCAGTACGGGGGTTGCGACTGAAGCTTTCTTT
TRBJ2-7 | TRBD1 | TRBV5-1 | - | CASRGMGQGSDEQYF | TGCGCCAGCCGAGGGATGGGACAGGGCAGTGATGAGCAGTACTTC
TRBJ2-5 | - | TRBV4-2 | - | CASSQVLNLAAPQETQYF | TGTGCCAGCAGCCAAGTTCTTAATCTCGCGGCCCCACAAGAGACCCAGTACTTC
TRBJ2-5 | TRBD1 | TRBV10-3 | - | CAIRGGQQETQYF | TGTGCCATCAGAGGGGGACAGCAAGAGACCCAGTACTTC
TRBJ2-1 | - | TRBV15 | - | CATSRAANEQFF | TGTGCCACCAGCAGAGCTGCGAATGAGCAGTTCTTC
TRBJ2-7 | TRBD1 | TRBV7-2 | - | CASSYDRAGFYEQYF | TGTGCCAGCAGCTACGACAGGGCTGGATTTTACGAGCAGTACTTC
TRBJ2-3 | - | TRBV5-4 | - | CASSLPHVGLTDTQYF | TGTGCCAGCAGCTTGCCGCACGTCGGGTTAACAGATACGCAGTATTTT
TRBJ2-7 | TRBD2 | TRBV9 | - | CASSGGLAGGYEQYF | TGTGCCAGCAGCGGAGGACTAGCGGGAGGCTACGAGCAGTACTTC
TRBJ2-5 | - | TRBV18 | few | CASSPGLPTNQETQYF | TGTGCCAGCTCACCGGGACTGCCAACAAACCAAGAGACCCAGTACTTC
TRBJ2-3 | TRBD2 | TRBV7-2 | few | CASALGGSADTQYF | TGTGCCAGCGCACTGGGCGGGAGTGCAGATACGCAGTATTTT
TRBJ2-7 | - | TRBV28 | few | CASSWGLLGEQYF | TGTGCCAGCAGTTGGGGCCTGCTAGGCGAGCAGTACTTC
TRBJ1-4 | - | TRBV6-5 | few | CASSYDPQGSEKLFF | TGTGCCAGCAGTTACGATCCGCAGGGGAGTGAAAAACTGTTTTTT
TRBJ1-2 | - | TRBV18 | - | CASSPTENYGYTF | TGTGCCAGCTCACCTACAGAGAACTATGGCTACACCTTC
TRBJ1-2 | - | TRBV11-2 | - | CASAMRDPHRWDLDGYTF | TGTGCCAGCGCGATGAGGGATCCGCATCGGTGGGATCTAGATGGCTACACCTTC
TRBJ1-4 | - | TRBV29-1 | - | CSAQTGLNEKLFF | TGCAGCGCCCAGACAGGTCTTAATGAAAAACTGTTTTTT
TRBJ2-5 | - | TRBV30 | - | CAWSGRVIQETQYF | TGTGCCTGGAGTGGTCGGGTGATCCAAGAGACCCAGTACTTC